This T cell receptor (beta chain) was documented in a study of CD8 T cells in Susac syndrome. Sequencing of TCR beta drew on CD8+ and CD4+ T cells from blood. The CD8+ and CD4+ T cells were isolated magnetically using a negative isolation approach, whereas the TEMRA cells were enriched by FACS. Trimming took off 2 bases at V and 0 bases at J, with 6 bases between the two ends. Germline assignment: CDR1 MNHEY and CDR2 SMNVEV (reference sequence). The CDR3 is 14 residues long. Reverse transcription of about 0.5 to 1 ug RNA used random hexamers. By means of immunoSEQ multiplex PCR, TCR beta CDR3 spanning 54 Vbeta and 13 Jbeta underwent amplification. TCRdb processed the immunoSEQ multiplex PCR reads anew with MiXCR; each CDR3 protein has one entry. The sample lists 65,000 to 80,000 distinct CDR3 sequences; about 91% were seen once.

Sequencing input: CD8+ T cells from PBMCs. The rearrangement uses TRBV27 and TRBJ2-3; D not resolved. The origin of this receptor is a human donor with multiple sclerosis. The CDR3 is CASSLTPSTDTQYF. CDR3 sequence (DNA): TGTGCCAGCAGTTTAACCCCTAGCACAGATACGCAGTATTTT.